This is a list of T cell receptor beta chains from one sample in a study of shared clonotypes between healthy human individuals. The data were produced by immunoSEQ multiplex PCR, yet TCRdb's version contains in-frame clones alone and is incomplete. Of 550,000 to 600,000 clones in the sample, nearly 98% were seen once. Sequencing was done on a sample of naive CD8+ T cells sorted from blood. These receptors all stem from a man aged 25 to 40 in good health. Both conserved end residues are part of each CDR3. D genes are given only for firm matches. Size is stated for part of the rows, as once, few or many counts, or as a class when the clone is expanded.

J: TRBJ2-1
size: .
V: TRBV7-9
D: .
DNA: TGTGCCAGCAGCTTAGGAACTACCGCGGTCCAGGAGCAGTTCTTC
CDR3: CASSLGTTAVQEQFF

J: TRBJ1-4
size: .
V: TRBV27
D: TRBD1
DNA: TGTGCCAGCGGCAGGACAGGGCCTGATGAAAAACTGTTTTTT
CDR3: CASGRTGPDEKLFF

J: TRBJ1-1
size: .
V: TRBV11-2
D: .
DNA: TGTGCCAGCAGCTTAGGGGACACCGCGAACACTGAAGCTTTCTTT
CDR3: CASSLGDTANTEAFF

J: TRBJ2-3
size: .
V: TRBV5-1
D: .
DNA: TGCGCCAGCAGCTTACAAATAGGATCCACAGATACGCAGTATTTT
CDR3: CASSLQIGSTDTQYF

J: TRBJ2-1
size: .
V: TRBV14
D: .
DNA: TGTGCCAGCAGCCAAGTGGGGTTCGGGCTCTCCTACAATGAGCAGTTCTTC
CDR3: CASSQVGFGLSYNEQFF

J: TRBJ1-2
size: .
V: TRBV5-4
D: .
DNA: TGTGCCAGCAGCTCCCCCGTGGTTTGGGAGGGGTCAGGCTACACCTTC
CDR3: CASSSPVVWEGSGYTF

J: TRBJ2-2
size: .
V: TRBV6-5
D: TRBD1
DNA: TGTGCCAGCAGCTCCGTCCAGGGGGCGGGCGGGGAGCTGTTTTTT
CDR3: CASSSVQGAGGELFF

J: TRBJ2-1
size: .
V: TRBV6-5
D: TRBD1
DNA: TGTGCCAGCAGTAACAGGGGATTGGGCAATGAGCAGTTCTTC
CDR3: CASSNRGLGNEQFF

J: TRBJ2-7
size: .
V: TRBV29-1
D: .
DNA: TGCAGCGTTGATAGGCAGGGACTGGGGGAGCAGTACTTC
CDR3: CSVDRQGLGEQYF

J: TRBJ2-5
size: .
V: TRBV28
D: .
DNA: TGTGCCAGCAGTTTAGTCCCGGGGGAGACCCAGTACTTC
CDR3: CASSLVPGETQYF

J: TRBJ1-1
size: once
V: TRBV10-3
D: .
DNA: TGTGCCATCAGTGAGTCCTACGACAGGCTGAACACTGAAGCTTTCTTT
CDR3: CAISESYDRLNTEAFF

J: TRBJ1-2
size: .
V: TRBV7-9
D: .
DNA: TGTGCCAGCAGTTCGGACGGAGCAGACGGCTACACCTTC
CDR3: CASSSDGADGYTF

J: TRBJ2-1
size: .
V: TRBV18
D: .
DNA: TGTGCCAGCTCACCACGGGACACTTACAATGAGCAGTTCTTC
CDR3: CASSPRDTYNEQFF

J: TRBJ2-7
size: .
V: TRBV4-1
D: .
DNA: TGCGCCAGCAGCCAAATTTTAGCCTCCACCTACGAGCAGTACTTC
CDR3: CASSQILASTYEQYF

J: TRBJ2-1
size: .
V: TRBV2
D: .
DNA: TGTGCCAGCAGTATGTCTAGCGACAATGAGCAGTTCTTC
CDR3: CASSMSSDNEQFF

J: TRBJ1-5
size: .
V: TRBV27
D: .
DNA: TGTGCCAGCAGTTTTTCCGGCGCCTATAGCAATCAGCCCCAGCATTTT
CDR3: CASSFSGAYSNQPQHF

J: TRBJ2-1
size: .
V: TRBV29-1
D: .
DNA: TGCAGCGTGGAGGGCAGGCGGGACTCCTACAATGAGCAGTTCTTC
CDR3: CSVEGRRDSYNEQFF

J: TRBJ2-7
size: .
V: TRBV13
D: TRBD2
DNA: TGTGCCAGCAGCTCTAGCGGGAGGGCCGGGGACGAGCAGTACTTC
CDR3: CASSSSGRAGDEQYF

J: TRBJ2-6
size: .
V: TRBV27
D: .
DNA: TGTGCCAGCAGTTTTGCCTCTTCTAGAGACAACGTCCTGACTTTC
CDR3: CASSFASSRDNVLTF

J: TRBJ2-3
size: .
V: TRBV4-2
D: TRBD2
DNA: TGTGCCAGCAGCCCACGGACTAGCGGGAGTGGGGCCTTCACAGATACGCAGTATTTT
CDR3: CASSPRTSGSGAFTDTQYF

J: TRBJ2-1
size: .
V: TRBV27
D: .
DNA: TGTGCCAGCTCCACGACCGGGGCTACCACCCTCTTC
CDR3: CASSTTGATTLF

J: TRBJ1-5
size: .
V: TRBV30
D: .
DNA: TGTGCCTGGAGTGGATTAAGTGCTGTTTCCCAGCATTTT
CDR3: CAWSGLSAVSQHF

J: TRBJ2-1
size: .
V: TRBV11-2
D: TRBD2
DNA: TGTGCCAGCAGCTTAGGGGGCGGGAGGATCTACAATGAGCAGTTCTTC
CDR3: CASSLGGGRIYNEQFF

J: TRBJ2-1
size: .
V: TRBV29-1
D: .
DNA: TGCAGCGTTGATGACTACAATGAGCAGTTCTTC
CDR3: CSVDDYNEQFF

J: TRBJ2-5
size: .
V: TRBV6-1
D: .
DNA: TGTGCCAGCAGCGGGACTGGTATACAAGAGACCCAGTACTTC
CDR3: CASSGTGIQETQYF

J: TRBJ2-7
size: .
V: TRBV27
D: .
DNA: TGTGCCAGCAGTTTAAAAGGGGCCCCCTACGAGCAGTACTTC
CDR3: CASSLKGAPYEQYF

J: TRBJ1-1
size: .
V: TRBV27
D: .
DNA: TGTGCCAGCAGTTCGTACCGGGACGGAAGGGTTGCTTTCTTT
CDR3: CASSSYRDGRVAFF

J: TRBJ2-3
size: .
V: TRBV7-8
D: .
DNA: TGTGCCAGCAGCATTCGGACAGGACGGGGGGTTACAGATACGCAGTATTTT
CDR3: CASSIRTGRGVTDTQYF

J: TRBJ1-1
size: once
V: TRBV9
D: TRBD1
DNA: TGTGCCAGCAGCGCCCTTTCTAAGACAGGGAGGGTGATTTTGGGGGCTTTCTTT
CDR3: CASSALSKTGRVILGAFF

J: TRBJ2-7
size: few
V: TRBV28
D: .
DNA: TGTGCCACCTGCGGGACCGGGGAGATCCCCTACGAGCAGTACTTC
CDR3: CATCGTGEIPYEQYF

J: TRBJ1-5
size: .
V: TRBV6-5
D: TRBD1
DNA: TGTGCCAGCAGCCCCACAGGGGGGGGTCAGCCCCAGCATTTT
CDR3: CASSPTGGGQPQHF

J: TRBJ2-3
size: .
V: TRBV7-8
D: TRBD2
DNA: TGTGCCAGCAGCCCTCTAGCGGGAAGCTCGACAGATACGCAGTATTTT
CDR3: CASSPLAGSSTDTQYF

J: TRBJ2-3
size: once
V: TRBV6-6
D: TRBD2
DNA: TGTGCCAGCAGTTACGTCCTAGCGGCAGATACGCAGTATTTT
CDR3: CASSYVLAADTQYF

J: TRBJ2-7
size: .
V: TRBV9
D: TRBD1
DNA: TGTGCCAGCAGCGAAACAGGGGCCTCTGGTGAGCAGTACTTC
CDR3: CASSETGASGEQYF

J: TRBJ2-7
size: .
V: TRBV5-4
D: .
DNA: TGTGCCAGCACCATACTCCCCCCGGAGAGCCTCTCCTACGAGCAGTACTTC
CDR3: CASTILPPESLSYEQYF

J: TRBJ1-3
size: .
V: TRBV10-3
D: TRBD1
DNA: TGTGCCATCAGCGAAGACGGGACAGGGAAGGGAAACACCATATATTTT
CDR3: CAISEDGTGKGNTIYF

J: TRBJ2-7
size: .
V: TRBV7-9
D: TRBD2
DNA: TGTGCCAGCACCGCCCTGGGACTAGCGGGAGACGACGAGCAGTACTTC
CDR3: CASTALGLAGDDEQYF

J: TRBJ2-5
size: once
V: TRBV5-6
D: TRBD2
DNA: TGTGCCAGCAGCCCAGTACTAGCGGCCCAAGAGACCCAGTACTTC
CDR3: CASSPVLAAQETQYF

J: TRBJ2-3
size: .
V: TRBV7-9
D: TRBD2
DNA: TGTGCCAGCAGCTCCTACCTAGCGGATCCCGATACGCAGTATTTT
CDR3: CASSSYLADPDTQYF